This T cell receptor (beta chain) comes out of a study of T cells in Graves' hyperthyroidism and ophthalmopathy. This clonotype was observed at least ten times. What it recognizes is unknown. CDR3 length: 17 amino acids. V lost 6 bases to trimming and J lost 3 bases, with 20 bases between them. Germline V gene data show CDR1 as LNHNV and CDR2 as YYDKDF (reference sequence). Points from the study as a whole: Most thyroid-expanded clonotypes above 0.001 were also found in blood.

Template material for amplifying TCR beta CDR3 regions consisted of RNA transcripts. First-round RT-PCR targeting the TCR CDR3 was performed with the HTBI primer set. Via MiXCR, TCRdb re-called the multiplex PCR reads, giving one row per CDR3 protein. The sample lists 45,000 to 60,000 distinct CDR3 sequences; about 50% were seen once. The source is a woman aged 30 to 39 with Graves' ophthalmopathy. The sequenced sample was blood. The chain joins TRBV15 to TRBJ2-2; the D gene is possibly TRBD2 (6 bases). The chain's CDR3 is CATRQSGSIKDTGELFF. The CDR3 DNA sequence: TGTGCCACCAGGCAATCCGGGAGCATCAAGGACACCGGGGAGCTGTTTTTT.